Listed here are 20 T cell receptor beta chains from one sample, sequenced in a study of regulatory T cells in long-lasting Graves disease. Time point reported: newly diagnosed GD, antithyroid drugs for less than 3 months. With RNA extracted from PBMCs as input, the TCR library was made. According to the study, TCR beta libraries were built with iRepertoire HTBI primers and CDR3-region Arm-PCR. Via MiXCR, TCRdb re-called the multiplex PCR reads, giving one row per CDR3 protein. In the table there are about 320,000 distinct CDR3 sequences, roughly 18% of which are singletons. Sequences were derived from peripheral blood mononuclear cells (PBMCs), sampled at new diagnosis, from a patient treated with antithyroid drugs. These receptors all stem from a female donor with Graves disease.

The V call is TRBV28, the J call TRBJ2-1, with TRBD2 matching 11 bases. The CDR3 is made up of 17 amino acids. Germline CDR1 MDHEN, CDR2 SYDVKM. J lost 0 bases, V lost 6 bases, and 7 bases had no gene match. CDR3 nucleotide sequence: TGTGCCAGCAGGCCGACTAGCGGGAAAAGCTCCTACAATGAGCAGTTCTTC. It encodes CASRPTSGKSSYNEQFF. Together with reference TRBV28 and TRBJ2-1, the CDR3 gives the full variable domain: DVKVTQSSRYLVKRTGEKVFLECVQDMDHENMFWYRQDPGLGLRLIYFSYDVKMKEKGDIPEGYSVSREKKERFSLILESASTNQTSMYLCASRPTSGKSSYNEQFFGPGTRLTVL.

The rearrangement links TRBV19 to TRBJ1-1, with D possibly matching TRBD1 (6 bases). The CDR3 extends over 16 amino acids. Per germline, CDR1 LNHDA and CDR2 SQIVND (reference sequence). V lost 3 bases and J 0 bases, leaving 14 bases between the germline ends. CDR3 bases: TGTGCCAGTAGTATCACCTCGACAGGCCTGAACACTGAAGCTTTCTTT. Translating it yields CASSITSTGLNTEAFF. The variable domain in full, completed from reference TRBV19 and TRBJ1-1, reads DGGITQSPKYLFRKEGQNVTLSCEQNLNHDAMYWYRQDPGQGLRLIYYSQIVNDFQKGDIAEGYSVSREKKESFPLTVTSAQKNPTAFYLCASSITSTGLNTEAFFGQGTRLTVV.

This clonotype was counted many times. CDR3 nucleotide sequence: TGTGCCAGCAGCGTAGCTACAGGGGAGGGCTCCTACGAGCAGTACTTC. Encoded protein: CASSVATGEGSYEQYF. The rearrangement joins TRBV9 to TRBJ2-7, with D tentatively TRBD1 or TRBD2 (7 bases each). V was cut by 0 bases and J by 0 bases, with 13 bases left in between. Germline-derived CDR1 and CDR2 are SGDLS and YYNGEE. CDR3 length: 16 amino acids. Drawing the rest from reference TRBV9 and TRBJ2-7, the complete variable domain is DSGVTQTPKHLITATGQRVTLRCSPRSGDLSVYWYQQSLDQGLQFLIQYYNGEERAKGNILERFSAQQFPDLHSELNLSSLELGDSALYFCASSVATGEGSYEQYFGPGTRLTVT.

The chain couples TRBV12-3 or TRBV12-4 to TRBJ2-7, with TRBD2 identical over 8 bases. CDR3 length: 14 amino acids. The trim removed 2 bases at V and 7 bases at J, leaving 7 bases unmatched. For the CDR3, the DNA is TGTGCCAGCAGTTTACGGGAGGGGACTAGGGAGCAGTACTTC. It yields the protein CASSLREGTREQYF.

This clonotype showed up many times. V is TRBV27 and J is TRBJ2-1; D is undetermined. The CDR3 length is 15 residues. Between the trimmed V and J ends, which lost 5 bases and 6 bases, there was a span of 17 bases. Germline V CDR1 and CDR2: MNHEY, SMNVEV (reference sequence). The CDR3 nucleotides are TGTGCCAGCAGTGCTTCGGCAGGAAAGGGCAATGAGCAGTTCTTC. Translating gives CASSASAGKGNEQFF.

This clonotype was seen at least ten times. This chain uses TRBV29-1 with TRBJ2-7, with 9 bases lining up with TRBD2. The CDR3 is 16 residues long. V lost 4 bases and J lost 2; bases outside the gene matches: 12. Per the germline V gene, CDR1 is SQVTM and CDR2 is ANQGSEA. The CDR3 bases are TGCAGCGTTGTCGGAGTGGCTAGCGGGACCCCCTACGAGCAGTACTTC. This translates into CSVVGVASGTPYEQYF.

Note on this clonotype: A single base separates this from a much larger clone, so it may be a read error. The chain combines TRBV3-1 with TRBJ1-2; 8 nucleotides line up with TRBD1. The CDR3 length is 15 residues. Germline V gene data show CDR1 as LGHDT and CDR2 as YNNKEL (reference sequence). The J segment lost 1 base and the V segment lost 8 bases, leaving 9 bases of the junction unmatched. The CDR3, as DNA: TGTGCCAGCGGTGAAGACAGGGGAATTAACTATGGCTACACCTTC. Protein sequence: CASGEDRGINYGYTF.

This clonotype was detected many times. Written as DNA, the CDR3 is TGTGCCAGCAGGGAATCTAGCACAGATACGCAGTATTTT. This encodes CASRESSTDTQYF. The chain recombines TRBV6-1 with TRBJ2-3, with D uncertain. Germline V lookup: CDR1 MNHNS, CDR2 SASEGT. The CDR3 has 13 amino acids. The V gene lost 6 bases and the J gene lost 0 bases, with 7 bases spanning the gap.

The chain uses TRBV27 and TRBJ2-4; 7 bases match TRBD2. Germline V gene lookup returns CDR1 MNHEY and CDR2 SMNVEV (reference sequence). The CDR3 extends over 15 amino acids. After removal of 5 bases from V and 7 bases from J, the junction contained 11 bases not matched to a gene. The chain's CDR3 is CASSITSDVGNIQYF. The CDR3 DNA follows: TGTGCCAGCAGTATCACTAGCGATGTGGGCAACATTCAGTACTTC.

This clonotype was seen repeatedly, ten times or more. The chain uses TRBV6-1 and TRBJ1-1; a possible D gene is TRBD1 (5 bases). Between the trimmed V and J ends, which lost 5 bases and 2 bases, there was a span of 12 bases. CDR1 and CDR2 (germline): MNHNS, SASEGT. The CDR3 is made up of 14 amino acids. CDR3 sequence (DNA): TGTGCCAGCAGTCCAGACAGAGGAAACACTGAAGCTTTCTTT. It specifies CASSPDRGNTEAFF.

This clonotype was seen a few times. The chain couples TRBV2 to TRBJ2-1; 14 positions agree with TRBD2. CDR3 length: 17 amino acids. CDR1 is SNHLY, CDR2 FYNNEI, per germline. Trimming cost V 6 bases and J 4 bases; bases outside gene matches: 8. CDR3 loop: CASSLGRTSGGYNEQFF. In DNA, the CDR3 is TGTGCCAGCAGCTTGGGCCGGACTAGCGGGGGGTACAATGAGCAGTTCTTC.

Many counts were recorded for this clonotype. The chain uses TRBV27 and TRBJ2-3; 10 bases align to TRBD2. Germline V gene data show CDR1 as MNHEY and CDR2 as SMNVEV (reference sequence). This CDR3 is 15 amino acids long. V lost 11 bases to trimming and J lost 6 bases; unmatched junction nucleotides: 14. The CDR3 region has the DNA TGTGCCTGCCGGTCTGGACTAGCGGAGAGGGATACGCAGTATTTT. Residues: CACRSGLAERDTQYF.

This clonotype was recorded a few times. The chain recombines TRBV4-1 with TRBJ2-7; D possibly corresponds to TRBD1 (5 bases). This CDR3 has 14 amino acids. Trimming cost V 0 bases and J 4 bases, with 10 bases left between them. Germline-derived CDR1 and CDR2 are MGHRA and YSYEKL. The CDR3 region is CASSQDQGQYEQYF. The DNA for the CDR3 is TGCGCCAGCAGCCAAGATCAGGGTCAGTACGAGCAGTACTTC.

The rearrangement links TRBV6-2 or TRBV6-3 to TRBJ2-7; 9 bases are shared with TRBD2. CDR3 size: 15 residues. Germline CDR1 MNHEY, CDR2 SVGEGT. The V segment lost 4 bases and the J segment 7 bases; nucleotides outside the gene matches: 11. The CDR3 here is CASSSLAGTTREQYF. The CDR3 DNA reads as TGTGCCAGCAGTTCCCTAGCGGGGACCACGAGGGAGCAGTACTTC.

CDR3 DNA: TGTGCCAGCAGTAGACGACTAGCGGGAGGCCCTGGAATAGAGACCCAGTACTTC. The encoded protein is CASSRRLAGGPGIETQYF. The chain uses TRBV6-1 and TRBJ2-5, with 13 positions matching TRBD2. The CDR3 has 18 residues. CDR1 MNHNS and CDR2 SASEGT come from the germline V gene. The ends lost 5 bases at V and 4 bases at J; junction bases unmatched: 13.

This clonotype was detected ten times or more. J is TRBJ2-7 and V is TRBV18; D gene unclear. The V end lost 3 bases, the J end lost 6 bases, and 9 bases lay between the germline ends. Germline-derived CDR1 and CDR2 are KGHSH and LQKENI. The CDR3 runs to 12 residues. The chain's CDR3 is CASSPAGVEQYF. Written as DNA, the CDR3 is TGTGCCAGCTCACCGGCAGGAGTCGAGCAGTACTTC.

This clonotype was seen ten or more times. This sequence joins TRBV12-3 or TRBV12-4 and TRBJ1-4; D remains ambiguous. There are 13 residues in the CDR3. V was trimmed by 1 base and J by 6 bases, leaving 6 bases between them. The DNA of the CDR3 is TGTGCCAGCAGTTTAGGGCCCGATGAAAAACTGTTTTTT. Protein product: CASSLGPDEKLFF.

This clonotype has just a few counts. CDR3 in amino acids: CASSGLAGGTYNEQFF. CDR3 DNA: TGCGCCAGCAGCGGACTAGCGGGAGGGACTTACAATGAGCAGTTCTTC. This chain connects TRBV5-1 to TRBJ2-1; 15 bases match TRBD2. V dropped 4 bases and J dropped 4; count of bases not matched to a gene: 3. Germline loops: CDR1 SGHRS, CDR2 YFSETQ. The CDR3 loop spans 16 amino acids.

The chain uses TRBV11-2 and TRBJ2-5; D gene ambiguous. CDR3 length: 14 amino acids. V lost 5 bases and J 7 bases, leaving 17 bases between the germline ends. Germline V lookup: CDR1 SGHAT, CDR2 FQNNGV. CDR3 in DNA: TGTGCCAGCAGCGAACCATTAACCGCAGGGACCCAGTACTTC. Protein sequence: CASSEPLTAGTQYF. The complete variable domain, with remaining parts taken from reference TRBV11-2 and TRBJ2-5, reads EAGVAQSPRYKIIEKRQSVAFWCNPISGHATLYWYQQILGQGPKLLIQFQNNGVVDDSQLPKDRFSAERLKGVDSTLKIQPAKLEDSAVYLCASSEPLTAGTQYFGPGTRLLVL.

As concerns this clonotype: This probably arose from a read error, given a far larger clone one base away. The rearrangement links TRBV2 to TRBJ2-7; perhaps TRBD2 as D (5 bases). The germline gives CDR1 SNHLY, CDR2 FYNNEI. The CDR3 runs 12 residues. The V end lost 7 bases, the J end lost 7 bases, and 14 bases lay between the germline ends. CDR3 protein: CASTVALNEQYF. CDR3 DNA: TGTGCCAGCACGGTAGCGCTGAATGAGCAGTACTTC.